This entry lists 10 T cell receptor beta chains sequenced from one sample in a study of cytomegalovirus exposure and HLA in healthy donors (dated by TCRdb to the late 2010s). The library was produced with the immunoSEQ multiplex PCR assay. TCRdb carries this immuneACCESS record with in-frame sequences only. Its versions omit some clonotypes, under half of them owing to an unresolved V gene in the studies checked, with the rest unexplained. The sample table lists tens of thousands of clones, about 95% of them with a count of one. The top ten hold about 1.6% of the sample. The sequencing sample was made of PBMCs. Every receptor here comes from a man aged 18 to 29 in good health and CMV-seropositive.

V usage is TRBV4-1 and J usage is TRBJ1-1, with D unresolved. The CDR3 totals 17 residues. V was shortened by 0 bases and J by 4 bases, with 18 bases between the two germline ends. In germline, CDR1 is MGHRA, CDR2 YSYEKL. The CDR3 nucleotides are TGCGCCAGCAGCCAAGATGCCCCACCCAGGCCCGGCACTGAAGCTTTCTTT. The encoded protein is CASSQDAPPRPGTEAFF.

The sample holds one count of this clone. The J gene is TRBJ1-5, the V gene TRBV5-1; no definite D call. Germline V gene data show CDR1 as SGHRS and CDR2 as YFSETQ. Trimming left V 0 bases short and J 7 bases short, with 8 bases between. The CDR3 is made up of 13 amino acids. The CDR3 is CASSLGAHQPQHF. CDR3 in DNA: TGCGCCAGCAGCTTGGGGGCCCACCAGCCCCAGCATTTT.

This chain joins TRBV18 and TRBJ1-1; 7 positions match TRBD1. V shed 2 bases and J 4 bases; nucleotides not matched to a gene: 7. The CDR3 has 15 residues. The germline V gene encodes CDR1 KGHSH and CDR2 LQKENI. In DNA, the CDR3 is TGTGCCAGCTCACCATCCGCAGGGGGAGGCACTGAAGCTTTCTTT. Its translation is CASSPSAGGGTEAFF.

The gene calls are TRBV10-2 and TRBJ2-7; no reliable D call. Germline V gene data show CDR1 as WSHSY and CDR2 as SAAADI. Trimming cost V 6 bases and J 5 bases, with 14 bases left between them. CDR3 length: 13 residues. The CDR3 sequence: CASRPERQNEQYF. CDR3 sequence (DNA): TGCGCCAGCAGACCCGAGAGGCAGAACGAGCAGTACTTC.

In DNA, the CDR3 is TGTGCCAGCAGGGGGACTTTTGAGTACTTC. Protein product: CASRGTFEYF. The chain carries TRBV2 and TRBJ2-7; D is perhaps TRBD2 (6 bases). V lost 6 bases, J lost 11 bases, and 11 bases lay in between. Germline loops: CDR1 SNHLY, CDR2 FYNNEI. The CDR3 consists of 10 residues.

The V gene is TRBV19, the J gene TRBJ2-3; TRBD2 matches 9 bases. Looked up from germline, CDR1 is LNHDA and CDR2 is SQIVND (reference sequence). This CDR3 is 16 amino acids long. V shed 6 bases and J 3 bases; nucleotides not matched to a gene: 10. CDR3 region: CASRTFSGSGTDTQYF. CDR3 nucleotides: TGTGCCAGTAGGACCTTTAGCGGGAGTGGGACAGATACGCAGTATTTT.

This chain uses TRBV6-5 with TRBJ2-2; no clear D gene. The CDR3 loop spans 15 amino acids. Deletions cut 3 bases from V and 0 bases from J, with 8 bases between. Germline assignment: CDR1 MNHEY and CDR2 SVGAGI. The chain's CDR3 is CASSYQSTNTGELFF. CDR3 DNA sequence: TGTGCCAGCAGTTATCAGTCAACGAACACCGGGGAGCTGTTTTTT.

The CDR3 spells CASRTEIYNEQFF. DNA for the CDR3: TGTGCCTCTAGGACAGAGATCTACAATGAGCAGTTCTTC. V and J are TRBV6-5 and TRBJ2-1, with D perhaps matching TRBD1 (6 bases). CDR1 and CDR2 (germline): MNHEY, SVGAGI. V was shortened by 11 bases and J by 3 bases, with 14 bases between the two germline ends. The CDR3 covers 13 residues.

J is TRBJ2-7 and V is TRBV27, with 7 bases lining up with TRBD2. Looked up from germline, CDR1 is MNHEY and CDR2 is SMNVEV (reference sequence). V was clipped by 0 bases and J by 6 bases; unmatched bases: 8. The CDR3 extends over 15 amino acids. The DNA for the CDR3 is TGTGCCAGCAGTTTATCGGGGGAGGGCCCCCTCGAGCAGTACTTC. Protein product: CASSLSGEGPLEQYF.

This rearrangement joins TRBV11-2 to TRBJ1-3; weak D call: TRBD1 (5 bases). V gave up 4 bases and J gave up 7 bases, with 23 bases separating them. Germline CDR1 reads SGHAT; CDR2 reads FQNNGV. The CDR3 is made up of 17 amino acids. The CDR3 region is CASSSRAGILPRNTIYF. The CDR3 DNA reads TGTGCCAGCAGCTCTAGGGCAGGGATTCTTCCTCGGAACACCATATATTTT.